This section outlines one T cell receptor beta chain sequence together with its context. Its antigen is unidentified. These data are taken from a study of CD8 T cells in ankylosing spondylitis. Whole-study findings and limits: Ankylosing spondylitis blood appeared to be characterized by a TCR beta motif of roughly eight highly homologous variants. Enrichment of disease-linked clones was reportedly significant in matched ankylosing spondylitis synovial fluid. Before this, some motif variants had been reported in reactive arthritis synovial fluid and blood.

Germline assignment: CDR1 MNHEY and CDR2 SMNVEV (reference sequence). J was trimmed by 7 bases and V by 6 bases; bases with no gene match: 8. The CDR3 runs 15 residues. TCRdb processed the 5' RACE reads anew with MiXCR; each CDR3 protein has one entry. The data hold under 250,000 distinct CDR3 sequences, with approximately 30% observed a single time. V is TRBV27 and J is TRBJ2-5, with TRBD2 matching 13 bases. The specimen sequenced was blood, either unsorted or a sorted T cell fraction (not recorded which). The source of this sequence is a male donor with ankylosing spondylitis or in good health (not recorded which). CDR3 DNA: TGTGCCAGCAGCAAAACTAGCGGGGGGGACCGGACCCAGTACTTC. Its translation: CASSKTSGGDRTQYF.